Below, 5 T cell receptor beta chains from the same sample are listed, as sequenced in a study of T cell responses to AZD1222 COVID-19 vaccine. Measured with immunoSEQ multiplex PCR; TCRdb has only the in-frame clones, and not every one. The table shows about 150,000 clones, with approximately 91% occurring only once. The input for sequencing was peripheral blood, taken 28 days after the second AZD1222 dose. The receptor source for this set is an adult who received the AZD1222 COVID-19 vaccine.

This clone has just one count. V usage is TRBV7-2 and J usage is TRBJ1-2; unclear D gene. This CDR3 has 14 amino acids. CDR1 and CDR2 (germline): SGHTA, FQGNSA. The V end was cut by 1 base, the J end by 1 base, with 7 bases between. The CDR3 is CASSLGPDNYGYTF. CDR3 DNA sequence: TGTGCCAGCAGCTTAGGGCCGGATAACTATGGCTACACCTTC.

The chain couples TRBV2 to TRBJ1-2; no clear D. Germline values: CDR1 SNHLY, CDR2 FYNNEI. The CDR3 length is 14 residues. V was pared by 4 bases and J by 4 bases, with 13 bases between. DNA of the CDR3: TGTGCCAGCAGTGTACACTTCGCTACCTATGGCTACACCTTC. It yields the protein CASSVHFATYGYTF.

V is TRBV6-1 and J is TRBJ2-2; unclear D gene. Germline lookup yields CDR1 MNHNS and CDR2 SASEGT. V was clipped by 1 base and J by 15 bases, with 15 bases between them. CDR3 length equals 13 residues. CDR3 nucleotide sequence: TGTGCCAGCAGTGAAGGGGCTGCCGGCCTTTTGTTTTTT. The encoded protein is CASSEGAAGLLFF.

The chain joins TRBV5-4 to TRBJ2-1, with unresolved D. The ends were cut back, 4 bases at V and 9 bases at J, with 20 bases in the middle. The CDR3 totals 15 residues. Looked up from germline, CDR1 is SGHNT and CDR2 is YYREEE (reference sequence). The CDR3 protein is CASSHGQPPGSEQFF. DNA for the CDR3: TGTGCCAGCAGCCATGGGCAACCTCCCGGTAGTGAGCAGTTCTTC.

The chain carries TRBV12-3 or TRBV12-4 and TRBJ1-2, with D perhaps matching TRBD1 (6 bases). The length of the CDR3 is 13 residues. Deletions cut 4 bases from V and 8 bases from J, with 14 bases between. Written as DNA, the CDR3 is TGTGCCAGCAGTTGGGGTTACAGGGAAGGCTACACCTTC. Translated, it gives CASSWGYREGYTF.